This TCR beta chain was sequenced for a study of shared clonotypes between healthy human individuals. Whole-study context: The plates for each donor numbered three CD4 naive, three CD4 memory, two CD8 naive and one CD8 memory.

How the authors handled the data: ImmunoSEQ output held junction-only sequences without quality scores, so filtering differed. Libraries were prepared by immunoSEQ multiplex PCR; TCRdb keeps only in-frame clonotypes and omits some of them. The V and J calls and clone size were taken over from that table, and D and trimming were inferred from the DNA. The data show hundreds of thousands of clones, roughly 73% seen once. This clone turned up a few times. Trimming cost V 5 bases and J 3 bases; bases outside gene matches: 7. Germline V gene sequence: CDR1 MNHGY, CDR2 SVAAGI. CDR3 length: 16 residues. The TCR was taken from a woman under 40 in good health. The rearrangement uses TRBV6-9 and TRBJ1-3; 10 nucleotides align to TRBD1. The source material was memory CD4+ T cells sorted from blood. Documented subset: CD45RA-negative fraction. The CDR3 DNA sequence: TGTGCCAGCAGTCCCCGGGACAGGGGTTTTGGAAACACCATATATTTT. It translates to CASSPRDRGFGNTIYF.